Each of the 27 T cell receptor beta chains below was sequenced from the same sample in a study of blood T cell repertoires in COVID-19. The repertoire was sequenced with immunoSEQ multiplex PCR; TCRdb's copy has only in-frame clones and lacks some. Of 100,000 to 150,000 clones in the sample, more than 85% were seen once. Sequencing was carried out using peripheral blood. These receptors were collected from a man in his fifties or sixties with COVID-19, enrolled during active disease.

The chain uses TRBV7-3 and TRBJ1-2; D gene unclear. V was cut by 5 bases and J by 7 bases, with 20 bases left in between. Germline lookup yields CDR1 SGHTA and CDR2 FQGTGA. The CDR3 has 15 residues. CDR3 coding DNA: TGTGCCAGCAGCCCTGGTGTGGGAGCGGGTATTGGCTACACCTTC. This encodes CASSPGVGAGIGYTF.

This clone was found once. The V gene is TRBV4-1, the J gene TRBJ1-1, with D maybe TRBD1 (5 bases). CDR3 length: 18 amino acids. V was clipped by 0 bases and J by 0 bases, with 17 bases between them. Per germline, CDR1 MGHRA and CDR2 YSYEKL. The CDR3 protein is CASSQDDPFKGVNTEAFF. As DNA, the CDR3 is TGCGCCAGCAGCCAAGACGATCCCTTTAAAGGGGTGAACACTGAAGCTTTCTTT.

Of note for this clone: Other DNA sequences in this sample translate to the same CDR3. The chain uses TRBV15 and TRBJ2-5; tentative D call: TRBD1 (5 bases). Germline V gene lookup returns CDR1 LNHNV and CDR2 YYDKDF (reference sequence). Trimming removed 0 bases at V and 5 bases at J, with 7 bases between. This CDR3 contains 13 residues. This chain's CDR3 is CATSRDPGETQYF. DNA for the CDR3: TGTGCCACCAGCAGAGACCCAGGGGAGACCCAGTACTTC.

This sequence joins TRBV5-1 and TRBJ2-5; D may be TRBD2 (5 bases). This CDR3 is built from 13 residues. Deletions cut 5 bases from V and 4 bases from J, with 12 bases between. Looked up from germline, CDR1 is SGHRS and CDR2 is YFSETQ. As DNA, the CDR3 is TGCGCCAGCAGACACCAGGCGGGAGAGACCCAGTACTTC. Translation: CASRHQAGETQYF.

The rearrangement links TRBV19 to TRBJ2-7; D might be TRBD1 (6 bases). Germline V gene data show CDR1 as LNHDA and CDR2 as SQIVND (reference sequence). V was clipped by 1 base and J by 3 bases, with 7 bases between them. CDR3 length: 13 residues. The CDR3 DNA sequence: TGTGCCAGTAGTATAGGGACAGTCTACGAGCAGTACTTC. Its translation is CASSIGTVYEQYF.

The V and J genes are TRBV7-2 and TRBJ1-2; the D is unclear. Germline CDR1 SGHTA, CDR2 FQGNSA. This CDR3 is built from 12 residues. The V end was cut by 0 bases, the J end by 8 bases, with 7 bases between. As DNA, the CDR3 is TGTGCCAGCAGCTTAGCAGGGAGAGGCTACACCTTC. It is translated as CASSLAGRGYTF. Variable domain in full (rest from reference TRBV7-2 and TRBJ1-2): GAGVSQSPSNKVTEKGKDVELRCDPISGHTALYWYRQSLGQGLEFLIYFQGNSAPDKSGLPSDRFSAERTGGSVSTLTIQRTQQEDSAVYLCASSLAGRGYTFGSGTRLTVV.

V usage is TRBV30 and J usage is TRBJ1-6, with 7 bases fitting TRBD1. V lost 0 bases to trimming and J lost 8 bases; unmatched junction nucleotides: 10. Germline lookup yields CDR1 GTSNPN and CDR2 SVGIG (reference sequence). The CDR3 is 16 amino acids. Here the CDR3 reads CAWSVRNRGSDSPLHF. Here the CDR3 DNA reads TGTGCCTGGAGTGTACGAAACAGGGGTTCTGATTCACCCCTCCACTTT.

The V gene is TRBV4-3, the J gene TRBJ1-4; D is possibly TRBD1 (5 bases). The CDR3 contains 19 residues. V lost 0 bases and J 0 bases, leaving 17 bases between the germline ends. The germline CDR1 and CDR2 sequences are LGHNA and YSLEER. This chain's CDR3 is CASSQDLVGEIATNEKLFF. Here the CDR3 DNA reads TGCGCCAGCAGCCAAGATCTTGTAGGGGAAATTGCAACTAATGAAAAACTGTTTTTT.

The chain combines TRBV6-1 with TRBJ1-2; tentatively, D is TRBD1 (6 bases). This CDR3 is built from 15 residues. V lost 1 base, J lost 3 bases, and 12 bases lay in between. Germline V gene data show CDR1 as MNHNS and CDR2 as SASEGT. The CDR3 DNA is TGTGCCAGCAGTGAAGGGGGGGGCGGATACTATGGCTACACCTTC. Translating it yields CASSEGGGGYYGYTF.

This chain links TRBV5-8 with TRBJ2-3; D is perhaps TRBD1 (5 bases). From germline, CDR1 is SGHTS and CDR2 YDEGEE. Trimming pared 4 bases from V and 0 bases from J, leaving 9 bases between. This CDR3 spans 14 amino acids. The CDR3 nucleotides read TGTGCCAGCAGCCTTGACAGTAGCACAGATACGCAGTATTTT. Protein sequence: CASSLDSSTDTQYF.

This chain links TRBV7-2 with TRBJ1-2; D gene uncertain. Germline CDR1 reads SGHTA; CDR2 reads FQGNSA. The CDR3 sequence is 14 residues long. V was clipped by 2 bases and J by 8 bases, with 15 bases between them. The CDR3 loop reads CASSLFGPTGGYTF. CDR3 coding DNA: TGTGCCAGCAGCTTATTCGGCCCTACGGGAGGCTACACCTTC. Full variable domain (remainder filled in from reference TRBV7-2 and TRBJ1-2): GAGVSQSPSNKVTEKGKDVELRCDPISGHTALYWYRQSLGQGLEFLIYFQGNSAPDKSGLPSDRFSAERTGGSVSTLTIQRTQQEDSAVYLCASSLFGPTGGYTFGSGTRLTVV.

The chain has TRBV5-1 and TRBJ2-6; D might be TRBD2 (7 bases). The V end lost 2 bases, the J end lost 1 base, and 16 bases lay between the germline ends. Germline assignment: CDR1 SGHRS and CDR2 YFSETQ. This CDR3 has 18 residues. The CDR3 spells CASSFGGGAQSGANVLTF. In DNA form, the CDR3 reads TGCGCCAGCAGCTTTGGAGGGGGGGCGCAATCTGGGGCCAACGTCCTGACTTTC.

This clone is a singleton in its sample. DNA of the CDR3: TGTGCCAGCAGCTCCGGGACAGTTAATGAGCAGTTCTTC. This translates into CASSSGTVNEQFF. V usage is TRBV11-3 and J usage is TRBJ2-1, with 7 positions matching TRBD1. CDR3 length: 13 amino acids. J lost 7 bases, V lost 4 bases, and 4 bases had no gene match. Germline V gene data show CDR1 as SGHNT and CDR2 as YENEEA.

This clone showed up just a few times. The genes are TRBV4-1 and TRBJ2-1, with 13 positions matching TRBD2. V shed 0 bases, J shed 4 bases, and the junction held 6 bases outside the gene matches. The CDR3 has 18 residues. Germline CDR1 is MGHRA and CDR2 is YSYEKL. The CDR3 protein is CASSQDPQLAGGYNEQFF. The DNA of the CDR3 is TGCGCCAGCAGCCAAGATCCCCAACTAGCGGGGGGGTACAATGAGCAGTTCTTC.

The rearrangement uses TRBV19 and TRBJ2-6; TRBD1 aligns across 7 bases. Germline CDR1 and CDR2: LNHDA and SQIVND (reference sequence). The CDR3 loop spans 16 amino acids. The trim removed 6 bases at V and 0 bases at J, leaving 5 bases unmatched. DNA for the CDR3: TGTGCCAGTAGGACGGGACAGCGCTCTGGGGCCAACGTCCTGACTTTC. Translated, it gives CASRTGQRSGANVLTF.

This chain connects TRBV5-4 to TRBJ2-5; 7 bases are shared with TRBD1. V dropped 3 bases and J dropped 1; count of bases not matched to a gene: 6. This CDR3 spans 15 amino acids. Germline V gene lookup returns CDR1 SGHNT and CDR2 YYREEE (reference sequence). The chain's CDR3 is CASSYRDSLQETQYF. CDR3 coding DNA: TGTGCCAGCAGCTACCGGGACAGCCTCCAAGAGACCCAGTACTTC. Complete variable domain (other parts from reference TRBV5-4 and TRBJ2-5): ETGVTQSPTHLIKTRGQQVTLRCSSQSGHNTVSWYQQALGQGPQFIFQYYREEENGRGNFPPRFSGLQFPNYSSELNVNALELDDSALYLCASSYRDSLQETQYFGPGTRLLVL.

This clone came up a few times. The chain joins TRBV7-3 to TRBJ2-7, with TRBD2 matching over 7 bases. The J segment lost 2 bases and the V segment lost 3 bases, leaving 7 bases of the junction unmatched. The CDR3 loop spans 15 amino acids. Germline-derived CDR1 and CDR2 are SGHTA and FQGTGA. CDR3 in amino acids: CASSFRGDGPYEQYF. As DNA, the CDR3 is TGTGCCAGCAGCTTCCGGGGGGACGGCCCCTACGAGCAGTACTTC.

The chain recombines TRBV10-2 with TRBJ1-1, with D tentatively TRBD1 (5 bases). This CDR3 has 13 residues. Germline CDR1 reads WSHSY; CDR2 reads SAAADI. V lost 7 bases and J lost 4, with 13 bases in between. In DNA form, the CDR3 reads TGCGCCAGCATTCAGGGTGGGTTCACTGAAGCTTTCTTT. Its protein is CASIQGGFTEAFF.

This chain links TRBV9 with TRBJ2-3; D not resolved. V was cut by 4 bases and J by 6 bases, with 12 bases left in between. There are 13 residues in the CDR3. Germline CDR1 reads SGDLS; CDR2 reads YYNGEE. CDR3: CASSPQTRDTQYF. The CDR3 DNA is TGTGCCAGCAGCCCACAGACCCGGGATACGCAGTATTTT.

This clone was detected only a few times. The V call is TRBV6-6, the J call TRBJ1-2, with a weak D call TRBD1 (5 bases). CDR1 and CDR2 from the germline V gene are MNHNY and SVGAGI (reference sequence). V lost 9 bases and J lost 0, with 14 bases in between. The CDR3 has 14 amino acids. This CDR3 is CASHDSSANYGYTF. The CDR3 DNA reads TGTGCCAGTCATGACAGCTCCGCTAACTATGGCTACACCTTC.

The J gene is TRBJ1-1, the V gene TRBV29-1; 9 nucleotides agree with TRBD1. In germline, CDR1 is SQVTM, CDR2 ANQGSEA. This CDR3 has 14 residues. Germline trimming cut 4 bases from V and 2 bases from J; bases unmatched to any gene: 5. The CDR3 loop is CSVGPGQGNTEAFF. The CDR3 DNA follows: TGCAGCGTTGGACCGGGACAGGGTAACACTGAAGCTTTCTTT.

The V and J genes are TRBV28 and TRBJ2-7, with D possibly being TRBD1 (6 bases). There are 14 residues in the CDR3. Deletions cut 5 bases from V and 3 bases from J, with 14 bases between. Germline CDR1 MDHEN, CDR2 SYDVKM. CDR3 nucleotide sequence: TGTGCCAGCAGTACTAGGACAGAACTCTACGAGCAGTACTTC. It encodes CASSTRTELYEQYF.

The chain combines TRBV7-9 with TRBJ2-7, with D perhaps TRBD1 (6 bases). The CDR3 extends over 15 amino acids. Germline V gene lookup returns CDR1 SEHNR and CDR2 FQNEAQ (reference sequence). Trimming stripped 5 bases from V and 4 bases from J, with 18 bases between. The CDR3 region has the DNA TGTGCCAGCAGCCCTCGACAGGCCGTACTGTACGAGCAGTACTTC. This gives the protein CASSPRQAVLYEQYF.

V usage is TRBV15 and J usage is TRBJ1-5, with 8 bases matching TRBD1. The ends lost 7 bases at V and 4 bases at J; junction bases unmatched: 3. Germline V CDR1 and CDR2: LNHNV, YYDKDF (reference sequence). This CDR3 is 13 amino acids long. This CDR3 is CATTGGSNQPQHF. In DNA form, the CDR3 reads TGTGCCACCACAGGGGGCTCAAATCAGCCCCAGCATTTT.

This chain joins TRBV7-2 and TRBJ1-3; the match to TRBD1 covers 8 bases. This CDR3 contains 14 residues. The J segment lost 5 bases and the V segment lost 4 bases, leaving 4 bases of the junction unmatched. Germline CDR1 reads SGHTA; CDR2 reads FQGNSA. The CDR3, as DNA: TGTGCCAGCAGCTCTGGGACAGGTCGAAACACCATATATTTT. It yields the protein CASSSGTGRNTIYF.

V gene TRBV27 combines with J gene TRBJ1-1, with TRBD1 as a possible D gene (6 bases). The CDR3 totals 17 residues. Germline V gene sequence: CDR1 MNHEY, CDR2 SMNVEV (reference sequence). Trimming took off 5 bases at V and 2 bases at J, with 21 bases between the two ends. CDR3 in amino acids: CASSLYFPRTVNTEAFF. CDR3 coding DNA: TGTGCCAGCAGTCTCTACTTTCCTAGGACAGTCAACACTGAAGCTTTCTTT.

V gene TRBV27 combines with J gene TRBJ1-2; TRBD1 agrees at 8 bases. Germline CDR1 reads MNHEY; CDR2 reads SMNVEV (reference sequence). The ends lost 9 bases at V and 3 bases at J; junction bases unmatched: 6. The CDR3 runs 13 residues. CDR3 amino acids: CASKDRVDYGYTF. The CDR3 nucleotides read TGTGCCAGTAAGGACAGGGTGGACTATGGCTACACCTTC.